This TCR beta chain appears in the sequencing data of a study of T cell responses to AZD1222 COVID-19 vaccine (dated by TCRdb to 2020 to 2023). About the study as a whole: Because spike-specific TCR depth and breadth did not differ between the two schedules, AZD1222 recipients who got a second dose at roughly 4 weeks were pooled with those who got a second dose at roughly 12 weeks. TCR sequencing covered 233 trial participants: roughly 200 given two doses of AZD1222 and 26 given two doses of MenACWY control vaccine. Enrollment into the trials was organized by age into subgroups of 18-55, 56-69 and 70-plus years, and those subgroups contained roughly 160, 29 and 62 TCR-sequenced participants, respectively.

Details on this clone: Its antigen has not been determined. Base qualities are not provided; no much larger clone lies one nucleotide away.

The CDR3 regions of human TCRbeta chains were subjected to immunosequencing. From the authors' description of their analysis: Repertoire TCRs were matched against a reference library of SARS-CoV-2-specific TCRs generated with the MIRA antigen-specificity platform. Breadth meant the fraction of unique TCRs that were SARS-CoV-2-associated, whereas depth meant the fraction of total T cells that were SARS-CoV-2-associated. Using the MIRA data, each spike-specific TCR was mapped to the spike region that the TCR reacts to and placed in a CD4 or CD8 class. Log10-transformed breadth and depth values were compared by one-way ANOVA with Sidak's multiple comparisons tests. TCRdb took this table from immuneACCESS and kept in-frame rearrangements with V and J called. Such tables lack part of the clones; where checked against another copy, unresolved V genes explain under half of the gap, and the rest is unexplained. The V and J calls and clone size come from that table; D and trimming were worked out from the DNA. Counted in this sample were over 85,000 clones; roughly nine tenths of them appeared once. The leading ten clones occupy roughly 3% of the sample.

Reading the label with the study, this specimen's time point is: baseline before first vaccination. Vaccinee samples came from UK trials COV001 and COV002, including a single-blind randomized controlled phase 2/3 trial of AZD1222 (ChAdOx1 nCoV-19) in healthy adults. Trial participant PBMC samples were collected at day 0 and day 28 after the second dose for TCRbeta chain sequencing. What the authors observed across the whole study: The whole spike protein was spanned by vaccine-associated CD4 TCRs, and dominant responses were seen in regions 160-218 and 743-854. After two AZD1222 doses, spike-specific TCR breadth and depth were significantly higher than at day 0 and than in MenACWY recipients. No day 14 peak-response samples were available, so repertoires were characterized only after the peak T cell response. In the small 56-69-year group, the increase in depth fell short of significance, most likely because of low power. Participants were mostly white British and included more females than males, and it was suggested by the authors that clonal diversity may have been underestimated. Reportedly, almost half of the unique spike-specific TCRs recognized epitopes lying outside the regions that are mutated in the B.1.351 and B.1.1.7 variants. Conclusions about previously exposed vaccinees are limited because only five or six AZD1222 recipients were SARS-CoV-2 seropositive at baseline.

In the germline V gene, CDR1 corresponds to MNHEY and CDR2 to SVGEGT. The CDR3, from cysteine to phenylalanine, totals 14 residues. CDR3 DNA is the only sequence kept; it has 42 bases, read in frame from the first base. The V and J ends are trimmed by 2 bases and 2 bases, leaving 7 bases between them. The TCR sequence derives from an adult in good health. Specimen: peripheral blood, collected on day 0 of AZD1222 vaccination. In this chain, TRBV6-2 or TRBV6-3 is recombined with TRBJ1-5, with a tentative D gene TRBD1 over 5 matching bases. The bases are TGTGCCAGCAGTTACACGACAGGCAATCAGCCCCAGCATTTT. Its coded protein is CASSYTTGNQPQHF.